The entry that follows covers one T cell receptor (beta chain) sequence. The antigen remains undetermined. The record originates from a study of Tregs in tolerant kidney transplant recipients. Study-level points and caveats: Few patients were studied, so findings need validation in larger groups.

The protocol was immunoSEQ multiplex PCR, while the TCRdb copy is restricted to in-frame clones and leaves out a portion. The sample has about 240,000 clones; about 80% are singletons. Deletions cut 4 bases from V and 12 bases from J, with 26 bases between. The CDR3 runs 16 residues. Germline V gives CDR1 SGHDT, CDR2 YYEEEE. The sequence came from a human donor in good health. Specimen: CD4+ T cells from blood. The gene calls are TRBV5-6 and TRBJ2-1; tentatively, D is TRBD2 (6 bases). CDR3 sequence reads: CASSQHLGLSPGGQFF. In DNA form, the CDR3 reads TGTGCCAGCAGCCAACACCTCGGCCTTAGCCCCGGGGGGCAGTTCTTC.